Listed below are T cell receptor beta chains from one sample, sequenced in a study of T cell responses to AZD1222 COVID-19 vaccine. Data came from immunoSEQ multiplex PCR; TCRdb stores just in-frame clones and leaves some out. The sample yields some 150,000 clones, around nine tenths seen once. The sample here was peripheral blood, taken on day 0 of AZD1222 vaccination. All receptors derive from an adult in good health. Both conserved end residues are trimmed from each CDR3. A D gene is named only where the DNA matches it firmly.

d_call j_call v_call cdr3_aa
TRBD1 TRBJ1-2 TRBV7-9 ASSLVGTDGYT
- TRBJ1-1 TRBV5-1 ASSLNPGHINTEAF
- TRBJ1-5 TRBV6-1 ASSEIGGNQPQH
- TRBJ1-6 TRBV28 ASSFAGSGYNSPLH
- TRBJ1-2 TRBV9 ASSGSENYGYT
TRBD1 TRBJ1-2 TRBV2 AILPTRTGWNYGYT
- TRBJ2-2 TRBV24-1 ASRLGQGKLF
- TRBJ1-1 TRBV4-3 ASSQERNTEAF
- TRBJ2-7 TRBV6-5 ASSILSSYEQY
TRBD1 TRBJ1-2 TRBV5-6 ASSIQGAGYGYT
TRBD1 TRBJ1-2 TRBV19 ASRPPGQLYGYT
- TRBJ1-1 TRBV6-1 ASSEAGTEAF
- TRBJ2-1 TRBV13 ASSLKGNEQF
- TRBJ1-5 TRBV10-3 ATDKQGDGNQPQH
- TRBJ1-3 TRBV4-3 ASSQWGGSGNTIY
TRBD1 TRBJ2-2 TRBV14 ASSQRDRNTGELF
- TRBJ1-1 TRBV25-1 ASIESGADEAF
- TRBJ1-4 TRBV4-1 ASSRWDTGFSLANEKLF
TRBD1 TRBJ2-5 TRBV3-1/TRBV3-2 ASSQDLGDRAQETQY
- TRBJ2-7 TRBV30 AWNTGGNEQY
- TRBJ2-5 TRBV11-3 ASSFGGSETQY
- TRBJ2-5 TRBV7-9 ASSGVEETQY
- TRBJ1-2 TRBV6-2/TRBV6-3 ASSPLTLRPTDNYGYT
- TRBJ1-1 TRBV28 ASNGTPANTEAF
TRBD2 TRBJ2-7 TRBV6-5 ASSWRTSGSSYEQY
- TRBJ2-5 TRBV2 ATRDTRYQETQY
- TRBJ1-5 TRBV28 ASSSQENSNQPQH
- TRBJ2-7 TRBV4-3 ASSQAPGPNSGPSYEQY